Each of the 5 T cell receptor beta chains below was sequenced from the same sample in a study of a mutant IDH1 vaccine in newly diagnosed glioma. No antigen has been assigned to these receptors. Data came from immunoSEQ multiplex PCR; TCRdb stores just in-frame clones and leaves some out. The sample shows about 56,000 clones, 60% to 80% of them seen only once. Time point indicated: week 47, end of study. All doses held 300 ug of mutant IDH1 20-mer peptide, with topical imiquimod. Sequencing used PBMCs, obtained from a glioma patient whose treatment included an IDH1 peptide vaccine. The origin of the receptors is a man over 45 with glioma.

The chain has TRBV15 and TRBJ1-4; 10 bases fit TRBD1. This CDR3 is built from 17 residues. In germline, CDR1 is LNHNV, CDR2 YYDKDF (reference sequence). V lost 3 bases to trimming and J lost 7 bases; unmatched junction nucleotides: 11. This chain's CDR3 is CATSSRQTGTGVEKLFF. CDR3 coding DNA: TGTGCCACCAGCAGCAGACAAACCGGGACAGGGGTTGAAAAACTGTTTTTT.

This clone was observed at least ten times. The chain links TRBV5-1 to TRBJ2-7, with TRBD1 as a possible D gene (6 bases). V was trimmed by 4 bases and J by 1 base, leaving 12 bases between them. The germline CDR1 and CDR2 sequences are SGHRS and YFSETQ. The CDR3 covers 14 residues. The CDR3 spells CASSQDRSSYEQYF. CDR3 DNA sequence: TGCGCCAGCAGCCAGGACAGATCTTCCTACGAGCAGTACTTC.

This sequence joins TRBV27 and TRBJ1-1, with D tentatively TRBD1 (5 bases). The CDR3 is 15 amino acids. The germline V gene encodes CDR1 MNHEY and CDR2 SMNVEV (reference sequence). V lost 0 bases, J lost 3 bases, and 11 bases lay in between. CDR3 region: CASSLSRGGDTEAFF. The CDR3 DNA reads TGTGCCAGCAGTTTATCGAGGGGAGGCGACACTGAAGCTTTCTTT.

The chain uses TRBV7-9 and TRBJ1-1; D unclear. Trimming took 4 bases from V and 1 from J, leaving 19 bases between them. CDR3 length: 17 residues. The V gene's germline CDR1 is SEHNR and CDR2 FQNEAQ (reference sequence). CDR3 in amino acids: CASSSDGRSGPNTEAFF. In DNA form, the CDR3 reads TGTGCCAGCAGCTCGGACGGGAGGTCAGGTCCGAACACTGAAGCTTTCTTT.

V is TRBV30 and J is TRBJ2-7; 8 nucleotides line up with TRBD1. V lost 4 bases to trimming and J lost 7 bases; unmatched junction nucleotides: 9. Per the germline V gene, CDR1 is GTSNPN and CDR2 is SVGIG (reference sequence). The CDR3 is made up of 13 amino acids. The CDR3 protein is CAWTRQGAREQYF. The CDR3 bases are TGTGCCTGGACCCGGCAGGGGGCACGGGAGCAGTACTTC.